One sample yielded the 16 T cell receptor beta chains listed below, sequenced in a study of response to subunit inactivated influenza vaccine. Each CDR3 protein is one row after TCRdb ran MiXCR on the RT-PCR reads. The sample consists of approximately 730,000 distinct CDR3 sequences, approximately 15% of them appearing once. This specimen consisted of PBMCs from blood, obtained 14 to 15 days before vaccination. These receptors all stem from a man aged 45 to 65 who received an inactivated influenza vaccine.

The chain couples TRBV3-1 to TRBJ1-2; perhaps TRBD1 as D (5 bases). V lost 2 bases to trimming and J lost 6 bases, with 16 bases between them. In germline, CDR1 is LGHDT, CDR2 YNNKEL (reference sequence). This CDR3 has 15 amino acids. The CDR3 DNA sequence: TGTGCCAGCAGCCAACCTCAGCGGGGGGTTAATGGCTACACCTTC. It specifies CASSQPQRGVNGYTF.

This clonotype was seen only a few times. The chain couples TRBV3-1 to TRBJ2-3, with D uncertain. The CDR3 spans 14 residues. The germline CDR1 and CDR2 sequences are LGHDT and YNNKEL (reference sequence). Trimming removed 1 base at V and 3 bases at J, with 8 bases between. This CDR3 reads CASSQAGATDTQYF. For the CDR3, the DNA is TGTGCCAGCAGCCAAGCAGGTGCTACAGATACGCAGTATTTT.

This clonotype came up a few times. The chain couples TRBV20-1 to TRBJ2-1; perhaps TRBD2 as D (5 bases). The CDR3 length is 14 residues. Germline V gene data show CDR1 as DFQATT and CDR2 as SNEGSKA (reference sequence). V gave up 6 bases and J gave up 6 bases, with 18 bases separating them. In DNA, the CDR3 is TGCAGTGCGGAGGTAGAATATTCTTTCAATGAGCAGTTCTTC. It specifies CSAEVEYSFNEQFF.

The CDR3 reads CASSLVRGPTNTGELFF. The CDR3 DNA reads TGCGCCAGCAGCTTGGTGCGGGGACCTACGAACACCGGGGAGCTGTTTTTT. The genes are TRBV5-1 and TRBJ2-2; D possibly corresponds to TRBD2 (6 bases). The V and J ends lost 0 bases and 0 bases respectively, with 12 bases between them. The CDR3 has 17 amino acids. Per germline, CDR1 SGHRS and CDR2 YFSETQ.

V and J are TRBV12-3 or TRBV12-4 and TRBJ2-1, with 9 positions matching TRBD2. The junction had 7 bases not matched to a gene; V was cut back by 5 bases and J by 2 bases. The CDR3 sequence is 16 residues long. In nucleotides, the CDR3 is TGTGCCAGCAGTCCTCTAGCGGGGAGAACCTACAATGAGCAGTTCTTC. Translated, it gives CASSPLAGRTYNEQFF.

There are a few counts of this clonotype. This sequence joins TRBV20-1 and TRBJ2-1; no definite D call. The V end lost 6 bases, the J end lost 0 bases, and 18 bases lay between the germline ends. The CDR3 sequence is 16 residues long. From germline, CDR1 is DFQATT and CDR2 SNEGSKA (reference sequence). The CDR3 is CSAPVLSGYSYNEQFF. CDR3 nucleotide sequence: TGCAGTGCCCCAGTTTTATCCGGCTACTCCTACAATGAGCAGTTCTTC.

This chain connects TRBV6-2 or TRBV6-3 to TRBJ1-5; a possible D gene is TRBD1 (5 bases). V was trimmed by 3 bases and J by 2 bases, leaving 11 bases between them. The CDR3 consists of 15 residues. Germline V gives CDR1 MNHEY, CDR2 SVGEGT. DNA of the CDR3: TGTGCCAGCAGTTATCCAGGGTTTGGCAATCAGCCCCAGCATTTT. As protein: CASSYPGFGNQPQHF.

The chain has TRBV14 and TRBJ2-4, with D possibly TRBD2 on 6 matching bases. Germline loops: CDR1 SGHDN, CDR2 FVKESK. Trimming stripped 1 base from V and 6 bases from J, with 10 bases between. This CDR3 comprises 14 residues. Here the CDR3 reads CASSQAPRGNIQYF. CDR3 DNA: TGTGCCAGCAGCCAAGCTCCGCGGGGAAACATTCAGTACTTC.

This clonotype came up a few times. The rearrangement links TRBV6-2 or TRBV6-3 to TRBJ1-2; D remains ambiguous. The ends were cut back, 6 bases at V and 6 bases at J, with 23 bases in the middle. This CDR3 comprises 16 residues. Germline CDR1 MNHEY, CDR2 SVGEGT. This CDR3 is CASRPRPGLRRHGYTF. CDR3 bases: TGTGCCAGCAGGCCCCGACCGGGCCTCCGACGGCATGGCTACACCTTC.

V usage is TRBV12-3 or TRBV12-4 and J usage is TRBJ2-5; D is ambiguous. The CDR3 runs to 14 residues. V was clipped by 1 base and J by 5 bases, with 11 bases between them. CDR3 residues: CASSLGRSLETQYF. The CDR3 DNA follows: TGTGCCAGCAGTTTAGGTCGCAGCTTGGAGACCCAGTACTTC.

The chain carries TRBV10-3 and TRBJ2-5; D not resolved. Per germline, CDR1 ENHRY and CDR2 SYGVKD. The length of the CDR3 is 13 residues. V was pared by 2 bases and J by 8 bases, with 12 bases between. The CDR3 spells CAISEGSPFTQYF. Written as DNA, the CDR3 is TGTGCCATCAGTGAGGGCAGTCCGTTTACCCAGTACTTC.

The rearrangement uses TRBV7-2 and TRBJ2-7; 7 bases are shared with TRBD2. The V gene's germline CDR1 is SGHTA and CDR2 FQGNSA. The junction had 1 base not matched to a gene; V was cut back by 0 bases and J by 11 bases. The CDR3 sequence is 11 residues long. The CDR3 coding sequence is TGTGCCAGCAGCTTAGCAGCGGGAAAGTACTTC. This gives the protein CASSLAAGKYF.

In this sample, this clonotype turned up a few times. The chain uses TRBV19 and TRBJ2-1; 7 bases align to TRBD2. The CDR3 has 17 residues. CDR1 is LNHDA, CDR2 SQIVND, per germline (reference sequence). The ends lost 3 bases at V and 0 bases at J; junction bases unmatched: 8. The CDR3 DNA reads TGTGCCAGTAGTATCGGGCTAGCGGAGAGCTCCTACAATGAGCAGTTCTTC. Translated: CASSIGLAESSYNEQFF.

V and J are TRBV6-1 and TRBJ2-1; unclear D gene. The CDR3 sequence is 15 residues long. The germline gives CDR1 MNHNS, CDR2 SASEGT. V gave up 4 bases and J gave up 0 bases, with 10 bases separating them. This CDR3 is CASSAQHLSYNEQFF. The CDR3 region has the DNA TGTGCCAGCAGTGCCCAGCACCTCTCCTACAATGAGCAGTTCTTC.

The chain employs TRBV7-2 and TRBJ2-1; tentative D call: TRBD2 (5 bases). V dropped 5 bases and J dropped 6 bases, with 20 bases sitting between them. CDR1 SGHTA and CDR2 FQGNSA come from the germline V gene. CDR3 size: 16 residues. CDR3 coding DNA: TGTGCCAGCAGCCAAAGACCAGCGGAGACGGGCAATGAGCAGTTCTTC. As protein: CASSQRPAETGNEQFF.

This rearrangement joins TRBV7-9 to TRBJ1-5; 10 bases match TRBD1. Unmatched junction bases numbered 6, after V lost 1 base and J lost 6 bases. Germline V lookup: CDR1 SEHNR, CDR2 FQNEAQ (reference sequence). The CDR3 runs 16 residues. CDR3 DNA: TGTGCCAGCAGCTTAGAGACAGGGGGCCCCGGTCAGCCCCAGCATTTT. Translated: CASSLETGGPGQPQHF.